Following are 15 T cell receptor beta chains from one sample sequenced in a study of T cells after yellow fever vaccination. TCRdb re-called the 5' RACE reads with MiXCR, one entry per CDR3 protein. Of 170,000 or so distinct CDR3 sequences in the sample, 6.2% were seen once. This sample comprised CD4+ T cells sorted from PBMCs, obtained on the day of the first yellow fever vaccination. These receptors were collected from a man aged 18 to 30 who received the YFV17D yellow fever vaccine.

The CDR3 spells CASSQTGFDQETQYF. In DNA form, the CDR3 reads TGCGCCAGCAGCCAAACAGGGTTCGACCAAGAGACCCAGTACTTC. This sequence joins TRBV4-3 and TRBJ2-5, with D tentatively TRBD1 (6 bases). The CDR3 sequence is 15 residues long. V was shortened by 2 bases and J by 0 bases, with 10 bases between the two germline ends. In germline, CDR1 is LGHNA, CDR2 YSLEER.

Ten or more counts support this clonotype. The chain has TRBV7-2 and TRBJ1-2; no clear D. This CDR3 contains 13 residues. Germline V lookup: CDR1 SGHTA, CDR2 FQGNSA. The germline V and J ends were trimmed by 5 bases and 2 bases, with 9 bases remaining between them. Written as DNA, the CDR3 is TGTGCCAGCAGCCCAGACAAGAACTATGGCTACACCTTC. Amino acids: CASSPDKNYGYTF.

This clonotype was detected a few times. V and J are TRBV5-1 and TRBJ1-6; possible D gene TRBD1, 5 bases. V lost 4 bases and J lost 9, with 14 bases in between. In germline, CDR1 is SGHRS, CDR2 YFSETQ. This CDR3 is 14 amino acids long. CDR3 DNA sequence: TGCGCCAGCAGCCCCCGGGGGGATGCTTCACCCCTCCACTTT. It specifies CASSPRGDASPLHF.

This clonotype was counted at least ten times. The CDR3 sequence is CSARTLQTQYF. The CDR3 coding sequence is TGCAGTGCCAGAACACTACAGACCCAGTACTTC. V gene TRBV20-1 combines with J gene TRBJ2-5; D is unclear. V was shortened by 6 bases and J by 6 bases, with 11 bases between the two germline ends. The CDR3 length is 11 residues. Germline V lookup: CDR1 DFQATT, CDR2 SNEGSKA (reference sequence).

This chain joins TRBV25-1 and TRBJ1-4; possible D gene TRBD1, 6 bases. The V end was cut by 0 bases, the J end by 4 bases, with 9 bases between. This CDR3 is built from 15 residues. The germline CDR1 and CDR2 sequences are MGHDK and SYGVNS. CDR3 nucleotide sequence: TGTGCCAGCAGTGAATATGGCAGGGGTAATGAAAAACTGTTTTTT. This gives the protein CASSEYGRGNEKLFF.

The J gene is TRBJ1-1, the V gene TRBV28; the D gene is possibly TRBD1 (5 bases). Germline V gives CDR1 MDHEN, CDR2 SYDVKM. The CDR3 totals 13 residues. V lost 6 bases and J 1 base, leaving 9 bases between the germline ends. This CDR3 is CASRRQKNTEAFF. In DNA, the CDR3 is TGTGCCAGCAGGAGACAGAAGAACACTGAAGCTTTCTTT.

This clonotype has at least ten counts. The chain joins TRBV7-3 to TRBJ2-2, with D perhaps matching TRBD1 or TRBD2 (5 bases each). This CDR3 spans 14 amino acids. Trimming took 2 bases from V and 4 from J, leaving 8 bases between them. CDR1 and CDR2 from the germline V gene are SGHTA and FQGTGA. The CDR3 here is CASSLSGTTGELFF. For the CDR3, the DNA is TGTGCCAGCAGCTTATCGGGGACCACCGGGGAGCTGTTTTTT.

This clonotype was counted ten times or more. The chain uses TRBV5-1 and TRBJ2-3; D unresolved. CDR3 length equals 13 residues. The V and J ends lost 7 bases and 3 bases respectively, with 12 bases between them. CDR1 and CDR2 from the germline V gene are SGHRS and YFSETQ. The CDR3 sequence is CASARPGTDTQYF. In nucleotides, the CDR3 is TGCGCCAGCGCACGACCCGGGACAGATACGCAGTATTTT.

This clonotype has a handful of counts. The chain recombines TRBV24-1 with TRBJ2-1, with D maybe TRBD1 (5 bases). Germline V CDR1 and CDR2: KGHDR, SFDVKD. The CDR3 has 12 amino acids. V gave up 3 bases and J gave up 12 bases, with 11 bases separating them. The CDR3 DNA is TGTGCCACCAGTGATACGACAGACCTGCAGTTCTTC. This codes for CATSDTTDLQFF.

This clonotype showed up many times. This chain connects TRBV20-1 to TRBJ2-1, with D unclear. This CDR3 comprises 13 residues. CDR1 and CDR2 from the germline V gene are DFQATT and SNEGSKA (reference sequence). Trimming pared 2 bases from V and 0 bases from J, leaving 5 bases between. DNA of the CDR3: TGCAGTGCTAGAATTCGCTCCTACAATGAGCAGTTCTTC. It encodes CSARIRSYNEQFF.

This clonotype was detected many times. This chain connects TRBV4-3 to TRBJ2-1, with TRBD1 as a possible D gene (5 bases). The germline gives CDR1 LGHNA, CDR2 YSLEER. This CDR3 region has 13 residues. V was clipped by 0 bases and J by 8 bases, with 8 bases between them. The CDR3 DNA reads as TGCGCCAGCAGCCAAGATGCAGGGTATGAGCAGTTCTTC. It is translated as CASSQDAGYEQFF.

A few counts support this clonotype. J is TRBJ1-2 and V is TRBV6-6; TRBD1 is a possible D gene (6 bases). The CDR3 totals 13 residues. V shed 10 bases and J shed 2 bases, with 14 bases lying between them. In germline, CDR1 is MNHNY, CDR2 SVGAGI (reference sequence). Written as DNA, the CDR3 is TGTGCCACCTCGCCTGGACAGAACTATGGCTACACCTTC. It specifies CATSPGQNYGYTF.

Only a few counts were recorded for this clonotype. The V gene is TRBV5-4, the J gene TRBJ2-7; 9 nucleotides line up with TRBD2. The CDR3 runs 15 residues. Germline trimming cut 3 bases from V and 3 bases from J; bases unmatched to any gene: 7. Germline lookup yields CDR1 SGHNT and CDR2 YYREEE (reference sequence). CDR3 sequence (DNA): TGTGCCAGCAGCTGGGGGTCTAGCGGGAACTACGAGCAGTACTTC. Amino acids: CASSWGSSGNYEQYF.

This sequence joins TRBV2 and TRBJ2-2; 9 nucleotides align to TRBD2. J lost 3 bases, V lost 6 bases, and 17 bases had no gene match. Germline V gene lookup returns CDR1 SNHLY and CDR2 FYNNEI. The CDR3 loop spans 19 amino acids. CDR3 amino acids: CASRRGAGSGGIYTGELFF. The CDR3 nucleotides are TGTGCCAGCAGAAGGGGAGCCGGGAGCGGGGGGATATACACCGGGGAGCTGTTTTTT.

In its sample, this clonotype was seen many times. This chain joins TRBV7-2 and TRBJ2-5; TRBD2 agrees at 7 bases. The CDR3 is 15 amino acids. Germline trimming cut 5 bases from V and 2 bases from J; bases unmatched to any gene: 8. Per the germline V gene, CDR1 is SGHTA and CDR2 is FQGNSA. The CDR3 spells CASSVQAGSQETQYF. The CDR3 DNA reads as TGTGCCAGCAGCGTACAAGCGGGGAGTCAAGAGACCCAGTACTTC.